The sequence of this TCR beta chain was determined in a study of identical twins. Points from the study as a whole: Reduced insertions were recorded for abundant cord blood beta clonotypes, with no such pattern in memory repertoires.

About this clonotype: Its specificity is unknown.

In TCRdb, the 5' RACE reads were re-called with MiXCR into one record per CDR3 protein. The sample has about 390,000 distinct CDR3 sequences; around 9% are singletons. The V end was cut by 4 bases, the J end by 0 bases, with 7 bases between. The CDR3 runs 13 residues. Per germline, CDR1 SQVTM and CDR2 ANQGSEA. The source material was naive T cells sorted from blood. The TCR was taken from a woman in her forties or fifties in good health. V and J are TRBV29-1 and TRBJ1-5; D remains unclear. The CDR3: CSVVGDSNQPQHF. DNA of the CDR3: TGCAGCGTTGTCGGGGATAGCAATCAGCCCCAGCATTTT.